The 28 T cell receptor beta chains presented below share a single source sample, sequenced in a study of T cells expressing NK-cell markers. Using the 5' RACE reads, TCRdb records one entry per CDR3 protein without DNA. The sample holds around 470,000 distinct CDR3 sequences. The sequencing input was blood T cells: a sorted CD56 or NKG2C T cell subset, CD4+ or CD8+ T cells, or bulk PBMC T cells (not recorded which). Every receptor here comes from a woman between 50 and 59 years old in good health.

V is TRBV12-3 or TRBV12-4 and J is TRBJ2-6; TCRdb's D call, TRBD2, is unchecked because there is no DNA. The CDR3 has 18 residues. This CDR3 is CASSLLAGVSSGANVLTF.

This sequence joins TRBV12-3 or TRBV12-4 and TRBJ2-3; TCRdb outputs TRBD1, but without DNA this stays unchecked. The CDR3 covers 15 residues. CDR3 loop: CASSFTGGLGDTQYF.

The gene calls are TRBV6-4 and TRBJ1-5. The CDR3 is 13 residues long. Germline V lookup: CDR1 MRHNA, CDR2 SNTAGT. The CDR3 spells CASSDSGGQPQHF.

V is TRBV5-1 and J is TRBJ2-1; TCRdb designates TRBD2, a call that cannot be tested without DNA. The CDR3 totals 18 residues. Germline lookup yields CDR1 SGHRS and CDR2 YFSETQ. The CDR3 is CASSLVRSAGPTYNEQFF.

V usage is TRBV7-3 and J usage is TRBJ1-3; TCRdb indicates TRBD1, and absent DNA this call remains unverified. Germline CDR1 SGHTA, CDR2 FQGTGA. CDR3 size: 15 residues. CDR3 sequence reads: CASSPGTGSGNTIYF.

The chain recombines TRBV4-1 with TRBJ2-3; TCRdb's D call of TRBD1 is untestable without DNA. CDR1 and CDR2 (germline): MGHRA, YSYEKL. CDR3 length: 17 amino acids. This CDR3 reads CASSHRTGDPLGDTQYF.

The chain links TRBV5-1 to TRBJ1-1. Germline CDR1 reads SGHRS; CDR2 reads YFSETQ. The CDR3 loop spans 15 amino acids. The CDR3 region is CASSLAVQSGTEAFF.

This chain joins TRBV5-1 and TRBJ1-2. The germline V gene encodes CDR1 SGHRS and CDR2 YFSETQ. The CDR3 spans 14 residues. This CDR3 reads CASSLSTTNYGYTF.

The chain carries TRBV7-9 and TRBJ2-5; the TCRdb call, TRBD1, lacks DNA for checking. Germline V gene sequence: CDR1 SEHNR, CDR2 FQNEAQ (reference sequence). The CDR3 contains 15 residues. The CDR3 is CASSFLLGEEETQYF.

V is TRBV12-3 or TRBV12-4 and J is TRBJ1-4. The CDR3 has 16 amino acids. CDR3 sequence reads: CASSSGSEGLDEKLFF.

The chain uses TRBV5-1 and TRBJ2-3. This CDR3 comprises 16 residues. Per the germline V gene, CDR1 is SGHRS and CDR2 is YFSETQ. This CDR3 is CASSLVLALSTDTQYF.

This chain joins TRBV20-1 and TRBJ2-5; TCRdb picks TRBD1, but there is no DNA to check that call. The length of the CDR3 is 14 residues. In germline, CDR1 is DFQATT, CDR2 SNEGSKA (reference sequence). CDR3 in amino acids: CSASLLTTRETQYF.

This chain uses TRBV20-1 with TRBJ2-2. CDR3 size: 14 residues. CDR1 DFQATT and CDR2 SNEGSKA come from the germline V gene (reference sequence). The CDR3 sequence: CSARDTATNGELFF.

The chain has TRBV5-1 and TRBJ2-1. The CDR3 contains 14 residues. Germline loops: CDR1 SGHRS, CDR2 YFSETQ. The CDR3 reads CASSKGEAYNEQFF.

The genes are TRBV27 and TRBJ2-1; with no DNA, the TCRdb D assignment of TRBD1 cannot be verified. In germline, CDR1 is MNHEY, CDR2 SMNVEV (reference sequence). The CDR3 is 16 amino acids. CDR3 loop: CASSPPRVRPYNEQFF.

CDR3 residues: CASSPALSDAFF. V and J are TRBV18 and TRBJ2-1; lacking DNA, the TRBD1 call made by TCRdb goes unchecked. The germline CDR1 and CDR2 sequences are KGHSH and LQKENI. The CDR3 length is 12 residues.

CDR3 amino acids: CASSPPVSGPSTDTQYF. The chain has TRBV12-3 or TRBV12-4 and TRBJ2-3; the TCRdb D gene call, TRBD1, has no DNA to confirm it. This CDR3 region has 17 residues.

The genes are TRBV3-1 and TRBJ2-4. The CDR3 covers 17 residues. Germline CDR1 and CDR2: LGHDT and YNNKEL (reference sequence). The CDR3 loop reads CASSQGRVMGAKNIQYF.

This CDR3 reads CASSIGEFGNQPQHF. The chain recombines TRBV19 with TRBJ1-5. This CDR3 has 15 amino acids. Germline V gene sequence: CDR1 LNHDA, CDR2 SQIVND (reference sequence). The whole variable domain, filled in from reference TRBV19 and TRBJ1-5, reads DGGITQSPKYLFRKEGQNVTLSCEQNLNHDAMYWYRQDPGQGLRLIYYSQIVNDFQKGDIAEGYSVSREKKESFPLTVTSAQKNPTAFYLCASSIGEFGNQPQHFGDGTRLSIL.

V is TRBV6-2 or TRBV6-3 and J is TRBJ1-5; the D call from TCRdb, TRBD1, cannot be confirmed without DNA. The CDR3 runs to 18 residues. Germline CDR1 and CDR2: MNHEY and SVGEGT. The CDR3 protein is CASSYSVVQGLRNQPQHF.

The chain uses TRBV30 and TRBJ2-3; TCRdb calls TRBD2, which cannot be checked without DNA. CDR1 is GTSNPN, CDR2 SVGIG, per germline (reference sequence). The CDR3 loop spans 16 amino acids. The CDR3: CAWSGETSGLTDTQYF.

The rearrangement links TRBV7-2 to TRBJ2-3. The V gene's germline CDR1 is SGHTA and CDR2 FQGNSA. The CDR3 totals 12 residues. The CDR3 sequence: CASSLGRDTQYF.

The chain joins TRBV4-1 to TRBJ2-2; the D call from TCRdb, TRBD2, cannot be confirmed without DNA. The CDR3 consists of 17 residues. Germline V CDR1 and CDR2: MGHRA, YSYEKL. The CDR3 sequence is CASSQDPGRGNTGELFF.

The rearrangement joins TRBV7-9 to TRBJ2-1. The CDR3 has 15 amino acids. Germline V gives CDR1 SEHNR, CDR2 FQNEAQ (reference sequence). The CDR3 region is CASSLLRGSYNEQFF.

The rearrangement links TRBV5-5 to TRBJ2-7; TCRdb reports TRBD2, a call that lacks DNA to check it against. The germline CDR1 and CDR2 sequences are SGHKS and YYEKEE (reference sequence). The CDR3 consists of 14 residues. The CDR3 loop reads CASTPGASSYEQYF.

This chain links TRBV4-1 with TRBJ1-3; the TCRdb D gene call, TRBD1, has no DNA to confirm it. Germline V gene data show CDR1 as MGHRA and CDR2 as YSYEKL. CDR3 length: 21 amino acids. CDR3 amino acids: CASSQDSRPLTESNSGNTIYF.

The chain couples TRBV4-1 to TRBJ2-1; lacking DNA, the TRBD2 call made by TCRdb goes unchecked. CDR3 length equals 18 residues. From germline, CDR1 is MGHRA and CDR2 YSYEKL. CDR3: CASSQDEASDPYGDEQFF.

The rearrangement links TRBV25-1 to TRBJ2-1; TCRdb gives TRBD2 as the D gene, but with no DNA this cannot be confirmed. CDR3 length equals 16 residues. Germline assignment: CDR1 MGHDK and CDR2 SYGVNS. The CDR3 reads CASSEGLASSYNEQFF.